The 29 T cell receptor beta chains reported below all come from one sample, sequenced in a study of shared clonotypes between healthy human individuals. Profiling relied on immunoSEQ multiplex PCR, and the TCRdb table lists in-frame clones only, not all of them. The data show more than 450,000 clones, with 79% seen just once and around 13% held by the top ten. Material: PBMCs. These receptors were obtained from a woman between 40 and 55 years old in good health. Some clones in this sample may be carry-over from other donors' samples.

V usage is TRBV11-2 and J usage is TRBJ2-2; D is undetermined. The CDR3 loop spans 15 amino acids. The germline V and J ends were trimmed by 7 bases and 1 base, with 13 bases remaining between them. Germline values: CDR1 SGHAT, CDR2 FQNNGV. The CDR3, as DNA: TGTGCCAGCACCCCCATGGCTAGGAACACCGGGGAGCTGTTTTTT. It translates to CASTPMARNTGELFF. The full variable domain, completed using reference TRBV11-2 and TRBJ2-2, is EAGVAQSPRYKIIEKRQSVAFWCNPISGHATLYWYQQILGQGPKLLIQFQNNGVVDDSQLPKDRFSAERLKGVDSTLKIQPAKLEDSAVYLCASTPMARNTGELFFGEGSRLTVL.

This chain joins TRBV27 and TRBJ2-2; the match to TRBD2 covers 15 bases. V gave up 6 bases and J gave up 4 bases; unmatched junction bases: 15. Germline V CDR1 and CDR2: MNHEY, SMNVEV (reference sequence). The CDR3 totals 20 residues. Here the CDR3 reads CASSSLGLAGGDISTGELFF. The CDR3 region has the DNA TGTGCCAGCAGCAGCCTAGGACTAGCGGGAGGGGATATTAGCACCGGGGAGCTGTTTTTT.

The chain has TRBV7-2 and TRBJ2-7; D perhaps matches TRBD2 (6 bases). Looked up from germline, CDR1 is SGHTA and CDR2 is FQGNSA. Trimming cost V 0 bases and J 6 bases, with 15 bases left between them. The CDR3 loop spans 15 amino acids. CDR3 DNA sequence: TGTGCCAGCAGCTTAGCTGGTAGTTTGGGACTCGAGCAGTACTTC. It codes for CASSLAGSLGLEQYF.

This clone was seen only once. The J gene is TRBJ2-2, the V gene TRBV19; 11 nucleotides line up with TRBD2. Germline V gene lookup returns CDR1 LNHDA and CDR2 SQIVND (reference sequence). This CDR3 is 16 amino acids long. The J segment lost 3 bases and the V segment lost 8 bases, leaving 8 bases of the junction unmatched. CDR3 nucleotide sequence: TGTGCCAGTTTTCAAGGGACTAGCGGATACACCGGGGAGCTGTTTTTT. Translation: CASFQGTSGYTGELFF.

The chain combines TRBV7-2 with TRBJ2-5, with D uncertain. V was shortened by 1 base and J by 1 base, with 10 bases between the two germline ends. Germline V lookup: CDR1 SGHTA, CDR2 FQGNSA. This CDR3 has 15 amino acids. The CDR3 DNA sequence: TGTGCCAGCAGCTTAGGTTGGAGTTTCCAAGAGACCCAGTACTTC. Protein: CASSLGWSFQETQYF. The variable domain in full, completed from reference TRBV7-2 and TRBJ2-5, reads GAGVSQSPSNKVTEKGKDVELRCDPISGHTALYWYRQSLGQGLEFLIYFQGNSAPDKSGLPSDRFSAERTGGSVSTLTIQRTQQEDSAVYLCASSLGWSFQETQYFGPGTRLLVL.

J is TRBJ1-2 and V is TRBV27; tentatively, D is TRBD1 (6 bases). There are 16 residues in the CDR3. Trimming pared 0 bases from V and 8 bases from J, leaving 19 bases between. Germline values: CDR1 MNHEY, CDR2 SMNVEV (reference sequence). The CDR3 is CASSLSAGTPSAGYTF. CDR3 coding DNA: TGTGCCAGCAGTTTATCGGCCGGGACACCATCGGCAGGCTACACCTTC.

The chain employs TRBV7-8 and TRBJ1-5; perhaps TRBD1 as D (6 bases). V was pared by 2 bases and J by 4 bases, with 9 bases between. The CDR3 has 14 amino acids. CDR1 is SGHVS and CDR2 is FQNEAQ in the germline V gene. CDR3 DNA: TGTGCCAGCAGCTTAAGACAGGCAAATCAGCCCCAGCATTTT. This encodes CASSLRQANQPQHF.

This clone was detected only a few times. The genes are TRBV9 and TRBJ2-3; tentatively, D is TRBD2 (5 bases). CDR3 length equals 14 residues. The V end lost 4 bases, the J end lost 6 bases, and 15 bases lay between the germline ends. Germline lookup yields CDR1 SGDLS and CDR2 YYNGEE. In DNA form, the CDR3 reads TGTGCCAGCAGCCTCGAGGGTGGGTTGGATACGCAGTATTTT. Protein: CASSLEGGLDTQYF.

The V and J genes are TRBV28 and TRBJ2-2, with 10 bases aligning to TRBD2. Germline V gene data show CDR1 as MDHEN and CDR2 as SYDVKM. V was pared by 5 bases and J by 5 bases, with 8 bases of the junction left unmatched. The CDR3 length is 16 residues. CDR3 sequence reads: CASSPPGLARTGELFF. DNA for the CDR3: TGTGCCAGCAGTCCCCCGGGACTAGCGCGGACCGGGGAGCTGTTTTTT.

The gene calls are TRBV15 and TRBJ2-1; TRBD2 matches at 8 bases. The CDR3 contains 14 residues. Germline trimming cut 0 bases from V and 13 bases from J; bases unmatched to any gene: 8. Per germline, CDR1 LNHNV and CDR2 YYDKDF (reference sequence). The CDR3 bases are TGTGCCACCAGCAGAGATCGAGGGCGGGAGGAACAGTTCTTC. It yields the protein CATSRDRGREEQFF.

The V and J genes are TRBV10-1 and TRBJ2-7, with 9 bases lining up with TRBD1. Germline V lookup: CDR1 WNHNN, CDR2 SYGVQD (reference sequence). J lost 0 bases, V lost 8 bases, and 11 bases had no gene match. This CDR3 spans 16 amino acids. DNA of the CDR3: TGCGCCAGCGGCCGGGACAGGGACATCCCCTCCTACGAGCAGTACTTC. This translates into CASGRDRDIPSYEQYF.

The chain recombines TRBV7-9 with TRBJ2-7; TRBD2 is a possible D gene (6 bases). The V gene's germline CDR1 is SEHNR and CDR2 FQNEAQ (reference sequence). Between the trimmed V and J ends, which lost 1 base and 6 bases, there was a span of 10 bases. This CDR3 region has 13 residues. The CDR3 coding sequence is TGTGCCAGCAGCTTAGGCGAGGGAGGCGAGCAGTACTTC. Translating gives CASSLGEGGEQYF.

V and J are TRBV5-1 and TRBJ2-3; D perhaps matches TRBD1 (6 bases). Germline CDR1 is SGHRS and CDR2 is YFSETQ. The CDR3 spans 15 residues. Trimming pared 0 bases from V and 2 bases from J, leaving 10 bases between. The CDR3, as DNA: TGCGCCAGCAGCTTGGCCGGACAGATCACAGATACGCAGTATTTT. Encoded protein: CASSLAGQITDTQYF.

V is TRBV2 and J is TRBJ2-1; tentative D call: TRBD2 (5 bases). The germline CDR1 and CDR2 sequences are SNHLY and FYNNEI. The CDR3 has 14 amino acids. The V gene lost 8 bases and the J gene lost 1 base, with 12 bases spanning the gap. The CDR3 sequence: CASGRARSYNEQFF. The CDR3 nucleotides read TGTGCCAGCGGGCGGGCCCGGTCCTACAATGAGCAGTTCTTC.

This sequence joins TRBV5-6 and TRBJ2-5; D unclear. The J call may not be correct, given that the DNA end is closer to TRBJ2-7. The germline gives CDR1 SGHDT, CDR2 YYEEEE. CDR3 length: 15 residues. CDR3 sequence (DNA): TGTGCCAGCAGCTTTGGGCTTGATTCTGAATACGAGCAGTACTTC. It codes for CASSFGLDSEYEQYF.

The chain has TRBV27 and TRBJ2-1, with 7 bases fitting TRBD2. The ends lost 6 bases at V and 12 bases at J; junction bases unmatched: 17. Per germline, CDR1 MNHEY and CDR2 SMNVEV (reference sequence). This CDR3 comprises 15 residues. The CDR3 DNA sequence: TGTGCCAGCAGCCTAGAGAGAGCGGGGAGGGTGGGGCAGTTCTTC. It yields the protein CASSLERAGRVGQFF.

The sample holds one count of this clone. The chain employs TRBV5-4 and TRBJ2-1; a possible D gene is TRBD1 (6 bases). There are 15 residues in the CDR3. With 0 bases removed from V and 2 bases from J, the gap between germline ends came to 9 bases. CDR1 and CDR2 from the germline V gene are SGHNT and YYREEE (reference sequence). The CDR3 reads CASSLVGDTYNEQFF. The CDR3 DNA reads TGTGCCAGCAGCTTGGTAGGGGACACCTACAATGAGCAGTTCTTC.

The CDR3: CASSDGLAIPNEQYF. Written as DNA, the CDR3 is TGTGCCAGCAGTGATGGACTAGCTATTCCTAACGAGCAGTACTTC. The chain uses TRBV28 and TRBJ2-7; 8 bases are a match to TRBD2. With V trimmed by 5 bases and J by 5 bases, 11 bases remained unmatched. Germline V gives CDR1 MDHEN, CDR2 SYDVKM. This CDR3 region has 15 residues. The whole variable domain, remainder taken from reference TRBV28 and TRBJ2-7, is DVKVTQSSRYLVKRTGEKVFLECVQDMDHENMFWYRQDPGLGLRLIYFSYDVKMKEKGDIPEGYSVSREKKERFSLILESASTNQTSMYLCASSDGLAIPNEQYFGPGTRLTVT.

DNA for the CDR3: TGTGCCTGGAGCGCCTCGGGACGGGGCATGAACACTGAAGCTTTCTTT. Amino acids: CAWSASGRGMNTEAFF. The chain employs TRBV30 and TRBJ1-1, with a tentative D call TRBD1 (5 bases). The CDR3 is 16 residues long. The ends were cut back, 3 bases at V and 0 bases at J, with 17 bases in the middle. CDR1 and CDR2 (germline): GTSNPN, SVGIG (reference sequence).

This clone was detected only a few times. The V call is TRBV13, the J call TRBJ1-1; the D gene is possibly TRBD1 (5 bases). CDR1 PRHDT and CDR2 FYEKMQ come from the germline V gene (reference sequence). The CDR3 is 16 residues long. V gave up 3 bases and J gave up 3 bases, with 17 bases separating them. CDR3 in amino acids: CASSFKGLGGDTEAFF. The CDR3 DNA sequence: TGTGCCAGCAGCTTTAAGGGGCTGGGAGGGGACACTGAAGCTTTCTTT.

The V gene is TRBV7-2, the J gene TRBJ1-3; D is unresolved. The CDR3 sequence is 15 residues long. The V gene's germline CDR1 is SGHTA and CDR2 FQGNSA. The V gene lost 4 bases and the J gene lost 0 bases, with 10 bases spanning the gap. This CDR3 reads CASSWSPSSGNTIYF. CDR3 nucleotides: TGTGCCAGCAGCTGGTCGCCCAGCTCTGGAAACACCATATATTTT.

The chain combines TRBV19 with TRBJ1-5; D is uncertain. Germline CDR1 is LNHDA and CDR2 is SQIVND (reference sequence). V lost 6 bases and J 6 bases, leaving 18 bases between the germline ends. The CDR3 runs to 15 residues. The CDR3 region has the DNA TGTGCCAGTAGCCCCCCCGAGACGATCCGTCAGCCCCAGCATTTT. This gives the protein CASSPPETIRQPQHF.

Many counts were recorded for this clone. The V and J genes are TRBV2 and TRBJ2-5; weak D call: TRBD2 (6 bases). This CDR3 spans 14 amino acids. The V gene's germline CDR1 is SNHLY and CDR2 FYNNEI. Trimming left V 4 bases short and J 5 bases short, with 14 bases between. CDR3 in amino acids: CASSGISSVETQYF. The CDR3 region has the DNA TGTGCCAGCAGTGGAATTTCTAGCGTGGAGACCCAGTACTTC.

This sequence joins TRBV5-4 and TRBJ2-5; no definite D call. The tail of the sequence fits TRBJ2-7 better, so the J call may be wrong. Germline V lookup: CDR1 SGHNT, CDR2 YYREEE (reference sequence). The CDR3 covers 11 residues. For the CDR3, the DNA is TGTGCCAGCACCGACTCCTACGAGCAGTACTTC. It encodes CASTDSYEQYF.

The chain is built from TRBV7-9 and TRBJ2-3; 8 bases are a match to TRBD1. The trim removed 6 bases at V and 3 bases at J, leaving 11 bases unmatched. Looked up from germline, CDR1 is SEHNR and CDR2 is FQNEAQ (reference sequence). CDR3 length: 16 amino acids. The CDR3 protein is CASSHTWTGTTDTQYF. The CDR3 DNA sequence: TGTGCCAGCAGTCACACGTGGACAGGGACGACAGATACGCAGTATTTT.

This clone showed up many times. The chain combines TRBV7-2 with TRBJ2-7; 8 positions agree with TRBD1. Germline V gives CDR1 SGHTA, CDR2 FQGNSA. V lost 5 bases and J lost 2; bases outside the gene matches: 8. The CDR3 sequence is 15 residues long. The CDR3 region is CASSPGQGRPYEQYF. The DNA for the CDR3 is TGTGCCAGCAGCCCAGGACAGGGCCGTCCCTACGAGCAGTACTTC.

This clone was observed a handful of times. The chain uses TRBV2 and TRBJ2-5, with TRBD1 identical over 9 bases. V lost 4 bases and J lost 2; bases outside the gene matches: 8. The CDR3 length is 16 residues. Germline loops: CDR1 SNHLY, CDR2 FYNNEI. CDR3 sequence: CASSATGGWGQETQYF. DNA for the CDR3: TGTGCCAGCAGTGCCACAGGGGGCTGGGGACAAGAGACCCAGTACTTC. Based on the CDR3 plus reference TRBV2 and TRBJ2-5, the full variable domain is EPEVTQTPSHQVTQMGQEVILRCVPISNHLYFYWYRQILGQKVEFLVSFYNNEISEKSEIFDDQFSVERPDGSNFTLKIRSTKLEDSAMYFCASSATGGWGQETQYFGPGTRLLVL.

The chain joins TRBV28 to TRBJ2-1; D possibly uses TRBD1 or TRBD2 (5 bases each). Trimming left V 5 bases short and J 5 bases short, with 10 bases between. The germline V gene has CDR1 MDHEN and CDR2 SYDVKM. The CDR3 sequence is 13 residues long. The CDR3 spells CASSDGTHNEQFF. CDR3 sequence (DNA): TGTGCCAGCAGTGACGGGACCCACAATGAGCAGTTCTTC.

This chain links TRBV10-3 with TRBJ2-7; D is unclear. Germline lookup yields CDR1 ENHRY and CDR2 SYGVKD. The CDR3 has 14 residues. Trimming took 3 bases from V and 5 from J, leaving 14 bases between them. This CDR3 reads CAISDTPRSDEQYF. CDR3 in DNA: TGTGCCATCAGTGATACTCCTCGGTCTGACGAGCAGTACTTC.